These 19 T cell receptor beta chains came from one sample sequenced in a study of T cell responses to AZD1222 COVID-19 vaccine. Here immunoSEQ multiplex PCR was the method, and the copy in TCRdb shows in-frame clones only, minus some. Of 150,000 to 200,000 clones in the sample, roughly nine tenths were seen once. Specimen: peripheral blood, collected 28 days after the second AZD1222 dose. These TCRs come from an adult who received the AZD1222 COVID-19 vaccine.

The chain carries TRBV19 and TRBJ2-5; D unresolved. Trimming pared 6 bases from V and 1 base from J, leaving 15 bases between. This CDR3 is 15 amino acids long. Germline loops: CDR1 LNHDA, CDR2 SQIVND (reference sequence). The CDR3 region is CASRGRSGPQETQYF. The CDR3 DNA follows: TGTGCCAGTAGAGGCAGGTCCGGCCCCCAAGAGACCCAGTACTTC.

The rearrangement links TRBV4-1 to TRBJ2-7; 9 nucleotides line up with TRBD2. Losses at the gene ends were 0 bases for V and 2 bases for J; bases not matched to a gene: 8. The CDR3 length is 17 residues. Germline V gene sequence: CDR1 MGHRA, CDR2 YSYEKL. In DNA, the CDR3 is TGCGCCAGCAGCCAAGAATTGAGGGTAGCGGGAGCCTACGAGCAGTACTTC. Amino acids: CASSQELRVAGAYEQYF.

CDR3 DNA sequence: TGTGCCAGCAGCTCCAGACAGGGGGACACTGAAGCTTTCTTT. It specifies CASSSRQGDTEAFF. This chain connects TRBV5-4 to TRBJ1-1; 9 nucleotides match TRBD1. Germline CDR1 reads SGHNT; CDR2 reads YYREEE (reference sequence). The CDR3 length is 14 residues. The J segment lost 3 bases and the V segment lost 3 bases, leaving 3 bases of the junction unmatched.

The chain carries TRBV4-2 and TRBJ2-3, with D perhaps TRBD2 (5 bases). The V and J ends lost 1 base and 2 bases respectively, with 7 bases between them. Germline V gene lookup returns CDR1 LGHNA and CDR2 YNFKEQ. CDR3 length equals 14 residues. CDR3 in DNA: TGTGCCAGCAGCCAAGGGACTGACACAGATACGCAGTATTTT. It is translated as CASSQGTDTDTQYF.

This clone came up once. The rearrangement joins TRBV11-1 to TRBJ2-7; maybe TRBD1 (6 bases). V lost 1 base and J 2 bases, leaving 12 bases between the germline ends. Germline-derived CDR1 and CDR2 are SGHAT and FQDESV (reference sequence). The CDR3 spans 15 residues. The chain's CDR3 is CASSLGQGTPYEQYF. The CDR3 DNA reads TGTGCCAGCAGCTTAGGGCAGGGGACCCCCTACGAGCAGTACTTC.

This clone was found once. The chain carries TRBV4-1 and TRBJ1-3; D ambiguous. V was trimmed by 1 base and J by 0 bases, leaving 16 bases between them. The CDR3 totals 18 residues. CDR1 is MGHRA, CDR2 YSYEKL, per germline. The CDR3 sequence is CASSQAIRRHSSGNTIYF. CDR3 nucleotides: TGCGCCAGCAGCCAAGCGATTCGGCGCCACAGCTCTGGAAACACCATATATTTT.

This chain links TRBV2 with TRBJ2-3; a weak D match, TRBD2 (5 bases). The V gene's germline CDR1 is SNHLY and CDR2 FYNNEI. This CDR3 has 13 amino acids. The V end was cut by 5 bases, the J end by 5 bases, with 11 bases between. This CDR3 is CASSTDYKDTQYF. The CDR3 DNA sequence: TGTGCCAGCAGTACCGACTACAAAGATACGCAGTATTTT.

The chain recombines TRBV6-5 with TRBJ1-6; D is ambiguous. The CDR3 spans 15 residues. The V and J ends lost 6 bases and 6 bases respectively, with 15 bases between them. Germline assignment: CDR1 MNHEY and CDR2 SVGAGI. The CDR3 loop is CASSLIPQLNSPLHF. As DNA, the CDR3 is TGTGCCAGCAGCCTTATACCTCAACTTAATTCACCCCTCCACTTT.

The chain links TRBV5-6 to TRBJ2-1, with D unclear. Trimming cost V 0 bases and J 8 bases, with 9 bases left between them. CDR3 length: 13 residues. CDR1 SGHDT and CDR2 YYEEEE come from the germline V gene. Here the CDR3 reads CASSLGGSHEQFF. CDR3 DNA: TGTGCCAGCAGCTTGGGAGGATCCCATGAGCAGTTCTTC.

This chain uses TRBV19 with TRBJ1-4; D uncertain. V was pared by 1 base and J by 4 bases, with 10 bases between. From germline, CDR1 is LNHDA and CDR2 SQIVND (reference sequence). The CDR3 length is 15 residues. CDR3 protein: CASSIVWQVNEKLFF. The DNA for the CDR3 is TGTGCCAGTAGTATAGTGTGGCAGGTTAATGAAAAACTGTTTTTT.

In nucleotides, the CDR3 is TGCGCCAGCAGCCAAAACATTGACAGGTTTAATGAAAAACTGTTTTTT. Translation: CASSQNIDRFNEKLFF. The gene calls are TRBV4-1 and TRBJ1-4; D might be TRBD1 (6 bases). Germline CDR1 is MGHRA and CDR2 is YSYEKL. V dropped 2 bases and J dropped 4 bases, with 14 bases sitting between them. This CDR3 is built from 16 residues.

The rearrangement links TRBV7-6 to TRBJ2-2; tentatively, D is TRBD1 (6 bases). Germline V CDR1 and CDR2: SGHVS, FNYEAQ. The CDR3 is 15 residues long. V shed 4 bases and J shed 4 bases, with 13 bases lying between them. CDR3 amino acids: CASSSRGTPTGELFF. In DNA, the CDR3 is TGTGCCAGCAGCTCGAGGGGGACCCCCACCGGGGAGCTGTTTTTT.

There are a few counts of this clone. J is TRBJ2-5 and V is TRBV4-2; 14 bases match TRBD2. Trimming at V came to 1 base and at J to 4 bases, leaving 2 bases not matched to a gene. Germline V gives CDR1 LGHNA, CDR2 YNFKEQ. CDR3 size: 16 residues. The CDR3 DNA is TGTGCCAGCAGCCAAGTGGGACTAGCGGGGGCAGAGACCCAGTACTTC. Its translation is CASSQVGLAGAETQYF.

This clone was counted once. V gene TRBV10-2 combines with J gene TRBJ1-6; D is perhaps TRBD1 (5 bases). Germline assignment: CDR1 WSHSY and CDR2 SAAADI. The length of the CDR3 is 13 residues. V was clipped by 3 bases and J by 8 bases, with 8 bases between them. The CDR3 is CASSDRADSPLHF. The CDR3, as DNA: TGCGCCAGCAGTGACAGGGCGGATTCACCCCTCCACTTT.

The chain combines TRBV2 with TRBJ1-3; 9 nucleotides align to TRBD1. Unmatched junction bases numbered 5, after V lost 4 bases and J lost 4 bases. Germline V gene sequence: CDR1 SNHLY, CDR2 FYNNEI. The CDR3 has 15 amino acids. CDR3 nucleotides: TGTGCCAGCAGTGCACAGGGGGCAGCAGGAAACACCATATATTTT. Encoded protein: CASSAQGAAGNTIYF.

CDR3 in amino acids: CSASIAQGAGTEAFF. CDR3 nucleotides: TGCAGTGCTAGTATCGCACAGGGGGCCGGTACTGAAGCTTTCTTT. The V call is TRBV20-1, the J call TRBJ1-1, with 9 bases that match TRBD1. Germline CDR1 and CDR2: DFQATT and SNEGSKA (reference sequence). This CDR3 has 15 residues. Unmatched junction bases numbered 10, after V lost 3 bases and J lost 5 bases.

In this sample, this clone turned up once. The chain uses TRBV5-1 and TRBJ2-7, with D tentatively TRBD2 (6 bases). V shed 3 bases and J shed 4 bases, with 14 bases lying between them. This CDR3 has 14 amino acids. Germline V gives CDR1 SGHRS, CDR2 YFSETQ. The CDR3 loop is CASSYAGTGYEQYF. The CDR3 coding sequence is TGCGCCAGCAGCTACGCGGGGACCGGTTACGAGCAGTACTTC.

This sequence joins TRBV4-1 and TRBJ1-2; D unclear. This CDR3 comprises 18 residues. Germline values: CDR1 MGHRA, CDR2 YSYEKL. Trimming shortened V by 0 bases and J by 5 bases, and 22 bases separated the two germline ends. DNA of the CDR3: TGCGCCAGCAGCCAAGACGGGGAGCTGCTCTCCGCCCTTTATGGCTACACCTTC. Translation: CASSQDGELLSALYGYTF.

The rearrangement links TRBV5-4 to TRBJ2-1; perhaps TRBD2 as D (6 bases). V lost 0 bases to trimming and J lost 8 bases, with 15 bases between them. The CDR3 is 15 amino acids. Germline lookup yields CDR1 SGHNT and CDR2 YYREEE (reference sequence). CDR3 amino acids: CASSLELAPWDEQFF. The CDR3 DNA follows: TGTGCCAGCAGCTTGGAACTAGCCCCCTGGGATGAGCAGTTCTTC.